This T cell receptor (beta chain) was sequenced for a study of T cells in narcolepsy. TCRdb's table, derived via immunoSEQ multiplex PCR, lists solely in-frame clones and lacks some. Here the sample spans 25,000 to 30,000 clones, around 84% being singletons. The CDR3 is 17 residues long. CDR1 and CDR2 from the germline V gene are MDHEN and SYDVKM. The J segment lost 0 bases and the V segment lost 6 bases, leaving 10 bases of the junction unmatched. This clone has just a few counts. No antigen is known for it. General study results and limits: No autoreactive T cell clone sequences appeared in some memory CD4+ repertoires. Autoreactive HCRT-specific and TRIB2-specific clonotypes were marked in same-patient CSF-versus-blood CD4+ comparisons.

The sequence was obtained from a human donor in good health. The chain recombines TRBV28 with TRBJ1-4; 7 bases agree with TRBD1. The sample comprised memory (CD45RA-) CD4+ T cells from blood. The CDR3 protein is CASRVTGSLATNEKLFF. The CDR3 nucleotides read TGTGCCAGCAGGGTGACAGGGTCCCTTGCAACTAATGAAAAACTGTTTTTT.